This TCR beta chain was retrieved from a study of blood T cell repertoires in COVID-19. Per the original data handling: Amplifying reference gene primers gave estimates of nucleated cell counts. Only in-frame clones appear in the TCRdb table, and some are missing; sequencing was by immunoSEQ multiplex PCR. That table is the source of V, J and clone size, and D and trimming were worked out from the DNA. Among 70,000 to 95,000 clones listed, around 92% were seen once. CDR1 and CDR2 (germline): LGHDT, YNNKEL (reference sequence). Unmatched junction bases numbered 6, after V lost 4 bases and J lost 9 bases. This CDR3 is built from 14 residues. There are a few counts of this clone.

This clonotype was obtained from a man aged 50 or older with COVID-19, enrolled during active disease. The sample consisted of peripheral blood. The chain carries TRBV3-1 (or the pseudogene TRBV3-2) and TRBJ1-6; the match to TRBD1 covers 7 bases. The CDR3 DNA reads TGTGCCAGCAGCCGTACAGGGGAAGGTTCACCCCTCCACTTT. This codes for CASSRTGEGSPLHF.